Shown below are 5 T cell receptor beta chains from a single sample sequenced in a study of blood T cell repertoires in COVID-19. Profiling relied on immunoSEQ multiplex PCR, and the TCRdb table lists in-frame clones only, not all of them. The table lists more than 55,000 clones, roughly nine tenths of them singletons. What was sequenced was peripheral blood. These receptor sequences come from a man between 50 and 59 years old with active COVID-19.

The J gene is TRBJ1-6, the V gene TRBV6-5, with a weak D call TRBD1 (6 bases). This CDR3 region has 15 residues. Per germline, CDR1 MNHEY and CDR2 SVGAGI. V lost 0 bases and J 8 bases, leaving 11 bases between the germline ends. In DNA, the CDR3 is TGTGCCAGCAGTTACTCGAGGCAGGGGTATTCACCCCTCCACTTT. Its protein is CASSYSRQGYSPLHF.

The chain combines TRBV6-6 with TRBJ1-5; 9 nucleotides align to TRBD1. Germline CDR1 is MNHNY and CDR2 is SVGAGI (reference sequence). Trimming took 2 bases from V and 7 from J; bases not matched to a gene: 6. The CDR3 has 15 residues. CDR3 nucleotide sequence: TGTGCCAGCAGTTACACGGACAGGGGAGGCCAGCCCCAGCATTTT. Amino acid sequence: CASSYTDRGGQPQHF.

This clone has only one observation. J is TRBJ1-2 and V is TRBV4-1; TRBD1 aligns across 7 bases. This CDR3 has 16 residues. Unmatched junction bases numbered 9, after V lost 0 bases and J lost 5 bases. Germline-derived CDR1 and CDR2 are MGHRA and YSYEKL. The CDR3 sequence: CASSQEETGLVYGYTF. The CDR3 DNA follows: TGCGCCAGCAGCCAAGAGGAGACAGGGTTAGTTTATGGCTACACCTTC.

The chain joins TRBV16 to TRBJ1-2; 8 nucleotides align to TRBD1. Germline V lookup: CDR1 KGHSY, CDR2 FQNENV. The V and J ends lost 2 bases and 13 bases, in that order; junction bases with no gene match: 9. This CDR3 contains 13 residues. This chain's CDR3 is CASSQDRDRLLTF. The CDR3 region has the DNA TGTGCCAGCAGCCAAGACCGGGACAGGCTCCTCACCTTC.

Only one count was recorded for this clone. The chain combines TRBV19 with TRBJ2-1; 8 bases line up with TRBD1. The CDR3 has 16 residues. Trimming cost V 7 bases and J 1 base; bases outside gene matches: 9. Germline-derived CDR1 and CDR2 are LNHDA and SQIVND (reference sequence). The CDR3 reads CASTQGVRLSYNEQFF. The DNA of the CDR3 is TGTGCCAGTACACAGGGGGTGAGGCTATCCTACAATGAGCAGTTCTTC.